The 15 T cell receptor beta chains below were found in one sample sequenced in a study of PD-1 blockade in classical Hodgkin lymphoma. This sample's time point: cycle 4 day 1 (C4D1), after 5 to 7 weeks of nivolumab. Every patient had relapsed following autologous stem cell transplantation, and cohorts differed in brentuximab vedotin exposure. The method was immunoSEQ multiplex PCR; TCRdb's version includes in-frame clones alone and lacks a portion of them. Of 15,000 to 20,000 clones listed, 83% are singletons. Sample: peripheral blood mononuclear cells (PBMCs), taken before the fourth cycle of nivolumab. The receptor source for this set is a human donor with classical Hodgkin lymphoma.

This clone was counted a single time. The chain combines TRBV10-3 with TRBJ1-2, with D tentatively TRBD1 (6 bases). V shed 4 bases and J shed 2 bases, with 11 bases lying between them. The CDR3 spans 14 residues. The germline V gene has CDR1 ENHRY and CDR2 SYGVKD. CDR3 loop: CAISGSTGNYGYTF. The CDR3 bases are TGTGCCATCAGTGGAAGTACAGGGAACTATGGCTACACCTTC.

CDR3 DNA: TGTGCCAGCAGTCAGGGGGCTGGAAACACCATATATTTT. This gives the protein CASSQGAGNTIYF. The chain combines TRBV7-9 with TRBJ1-3; 7 bases are a match to TRBD1. Trimming removed 6 bases from V and 2 bases from J; junction bases left unmatched: 1. Per germline, CDR1 SEHNR and CDR2 FQNEAQ (reference sequence). The CDR3 spans 13 residues.

In DNA form, the CDR3 reads TGCGCCAGCAGCCCAGTTGGGGGTCTAGAGACCCAGTACTTC. It encodes CASSPVGGLETQYF. The genes are TRBV5-1 and TRBJ2-5; D may correspond to TRBD1 or TRBD2 (5 bases each). Germline assignment: CDR1 SGHRS and CDR2 YFSETQ. V was pared by 4 bases and J by 4 bases, with 14 bases between. CDR3 size: 14 residues. The entire variable domain, with the rest obtained from reference TRBV5-1 and TRBJ2-5, is as follows: KAGVTQTPRYLIKTRGQQVTLSCSPISGHRSVSWYQQTPGQGLQFLFEYFSETQRNKGNFPGRFSGRQFSNSRSEMNVSTLELGDSALYLCASSPVGGLETQYFGPGTRLLVL.

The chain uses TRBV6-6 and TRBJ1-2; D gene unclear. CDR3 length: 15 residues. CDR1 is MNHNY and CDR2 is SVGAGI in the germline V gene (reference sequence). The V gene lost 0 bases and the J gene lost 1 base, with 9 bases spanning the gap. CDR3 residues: CASSYSRRVNYGYTF. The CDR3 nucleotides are TGTGCCAGCAGTTACTCGAGACGAGTTAACTATGGCTACACCTTC.

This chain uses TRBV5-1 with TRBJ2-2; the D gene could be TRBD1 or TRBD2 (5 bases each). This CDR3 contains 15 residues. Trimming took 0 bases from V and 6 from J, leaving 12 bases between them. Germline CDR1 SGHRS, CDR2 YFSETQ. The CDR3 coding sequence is TGCGCCAGCAGCTTGGAGCTGTGGGGGTCCGGGGAGCTGTTTTTT. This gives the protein CASSLELWGSGELFF.

The CDR3 loop is CASSIDTSGYNEQFF. DNA for the CDR3: TGTGCCAGTAGTATCGATACTAGCGGTTACAATGAGCAGTTCTTC. This sequence joins TRBV19 and TRBJ2-1; 8 bases map to TRBD2. CDR3 length equals 15 residues. Trimming cost V 3 bases and J 4 bases; bases outside gene matches: 5. From germline, CDR1 is LNHDA and CDR2 SQIVND (reference sequence).

For the CDR3, the DNA is TGTGCAAGTCGCTTAGAAGGCCCGCCCTGGTTCCACGGAGAGGGTGAAAAACTGTTTTTT. This gives the protein CASRLEGPPWFHGEGEKLFF. The chain joins TRBV12-2 to TRBJ1-4. TRBV12-2 is designated a pseudogene. The CDR3 is made up of 20 amino acids.

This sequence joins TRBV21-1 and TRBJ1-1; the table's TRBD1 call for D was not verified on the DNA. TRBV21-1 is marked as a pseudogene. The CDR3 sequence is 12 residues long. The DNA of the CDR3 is TGTGCCAGCAGCATGGGGGACAGAGCGGCTTTCTTT. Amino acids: CASSMGDRAAFF.

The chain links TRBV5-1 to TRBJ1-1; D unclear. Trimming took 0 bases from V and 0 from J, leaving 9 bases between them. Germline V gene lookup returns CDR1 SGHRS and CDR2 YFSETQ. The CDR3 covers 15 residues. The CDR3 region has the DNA TGCGCCAGCAGCTTGGCTGGGCAGATGAACACTGAAGCTTTCTTT. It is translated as CASSLAGQMNTEAFF.

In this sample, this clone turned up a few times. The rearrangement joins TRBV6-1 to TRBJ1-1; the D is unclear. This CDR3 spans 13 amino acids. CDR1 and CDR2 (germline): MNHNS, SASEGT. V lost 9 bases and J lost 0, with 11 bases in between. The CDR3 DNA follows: TGTGCCAGTACCGGGCATCTGAACACTGAAGCTTTCTTT. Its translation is CASTGHLNTEAFF.

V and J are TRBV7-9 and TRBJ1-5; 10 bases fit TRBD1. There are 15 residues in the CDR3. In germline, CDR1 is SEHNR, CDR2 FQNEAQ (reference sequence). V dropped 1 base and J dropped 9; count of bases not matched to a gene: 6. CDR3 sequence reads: CASSLEGTGVLPQHF. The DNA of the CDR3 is TGTGCCAGCAGCTTAGAAGGGACAGGGGTTCTGCCCCAGCATTTT.

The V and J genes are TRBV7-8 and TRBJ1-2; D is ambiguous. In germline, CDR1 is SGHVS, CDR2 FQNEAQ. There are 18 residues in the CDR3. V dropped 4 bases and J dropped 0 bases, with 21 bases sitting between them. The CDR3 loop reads CASSSGTLGPPPNYGYTF. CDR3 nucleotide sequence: TGTGCCAGCAGCTCCGGAACCCTTGGACCACCACCTAACTATGGCTACACCTTC.

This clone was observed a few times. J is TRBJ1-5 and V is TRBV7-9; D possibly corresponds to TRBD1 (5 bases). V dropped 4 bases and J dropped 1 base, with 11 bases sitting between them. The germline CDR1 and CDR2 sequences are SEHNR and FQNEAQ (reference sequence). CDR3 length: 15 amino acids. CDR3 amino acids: CASSWGGESNQPQHF. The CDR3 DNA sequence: TGTGCCAGCAGCTGGGGGGGGGAGAGCAATCAGCCCCAGCATTTT.

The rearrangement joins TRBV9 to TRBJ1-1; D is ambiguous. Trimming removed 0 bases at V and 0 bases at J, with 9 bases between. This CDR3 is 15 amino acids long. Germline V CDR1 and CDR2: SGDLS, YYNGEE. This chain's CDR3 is CASSVDERLNTEAFF. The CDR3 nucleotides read TGTGCCAGCAGCGTAGACGAAAGGCTGAACACTGAAGCTTTCTTT.

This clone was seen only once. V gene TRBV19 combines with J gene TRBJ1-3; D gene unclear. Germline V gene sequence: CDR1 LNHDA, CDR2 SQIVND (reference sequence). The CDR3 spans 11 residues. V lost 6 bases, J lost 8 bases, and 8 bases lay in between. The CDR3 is CASRDVYTIYF. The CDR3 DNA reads TGTGCCAGTAGGGACGTCTACACCATATATTTT.